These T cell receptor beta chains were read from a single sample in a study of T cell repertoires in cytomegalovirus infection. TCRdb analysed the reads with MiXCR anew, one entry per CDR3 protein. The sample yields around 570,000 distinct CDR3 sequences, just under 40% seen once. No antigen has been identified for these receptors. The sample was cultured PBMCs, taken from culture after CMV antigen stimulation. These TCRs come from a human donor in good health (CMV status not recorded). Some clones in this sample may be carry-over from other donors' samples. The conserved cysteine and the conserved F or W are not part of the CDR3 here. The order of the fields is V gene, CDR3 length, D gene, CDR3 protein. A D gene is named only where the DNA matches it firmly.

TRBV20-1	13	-	SARGGKGLHTEAF
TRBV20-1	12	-	SASRQRNAYEQY
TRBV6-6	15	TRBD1	ASRPGQGAFGANVLT
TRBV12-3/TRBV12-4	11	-	ASSSQNQYGYT
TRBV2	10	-	ASSWIQGPLH
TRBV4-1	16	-	ASSQVDSALMSYNEQF
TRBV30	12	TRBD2	AWSRLAGGLEQF
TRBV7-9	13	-	ASSLTSMGTDTQY
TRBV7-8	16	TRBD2	ASSLESSGRYWADTQY
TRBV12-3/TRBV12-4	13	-	ASSPRTDSYNEQF
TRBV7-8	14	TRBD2	ASSSSGGGIRNEQF
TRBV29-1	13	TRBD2	SVHWVGGSYNEQF
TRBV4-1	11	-	ASSPRVGWPQH
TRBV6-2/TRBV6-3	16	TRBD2	ASRGLAGDFRGTDTQY
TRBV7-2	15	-	ASSSGGGWSSYNEQF
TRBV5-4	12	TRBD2	ASSLDIAGETQY
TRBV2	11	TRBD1	ASSRQGDTEAF
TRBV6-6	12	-	ASSGPPSNQPQH
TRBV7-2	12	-	ASKPRSSYNEQF
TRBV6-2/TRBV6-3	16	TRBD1	ATRATPGTGLSSYEQY
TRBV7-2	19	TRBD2	ASSSPGAGDPPARSYNEQF
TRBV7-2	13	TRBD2	ASSLDAGGQETQY
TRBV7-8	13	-	ASSLVTGTGTEAF
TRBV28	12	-	ASSVTAGREKLF
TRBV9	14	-	ASSVDGEDLNQPQH
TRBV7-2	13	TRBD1	ASSQGGESNQPQH
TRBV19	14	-	ASSIVLGARNQPQH
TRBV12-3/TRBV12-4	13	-	ASSFDFSNTGELF
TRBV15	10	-	ATSGRFTEAF
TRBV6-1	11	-	ASGSFGVTEAF
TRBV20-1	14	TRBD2	SAQPTSRASTDTQY